This is a list of T cell receptor beta chains from one sample in a study of OX40 agonist ivuxolimab in advanced cancers. Sequencing was performed with immunoSEQ multiplex PCR; in TCRdb, only in-frame clones are kept and a portion is missing. The sample yields about 76,000 clones, around 85% seen once. Specimen: CD4+ or CD8+ T cells sorted from blood, collected in a trial of the OX40 agonist ivuxolimab. The receptors derive from an adult with an advanced solid tumor such as melanoma, head and neck, liver or kidney cancer. CDR3s include the opening cysteine and the closing phenylalanine or tryptophan. The order of the fields is V gene, clone size, J gene, D gene, CDR3 DNA, CDR3 protein. D genes are given only for firm matches. Clone sizes are given selectively: once, few, many, or a class where the clone is expanded.

V: TRBV2
size: -
J: TRBJ2-5
D: -
DNA: TGTGCCAGCAGTGTAGGGCCTCAAGAGACCCAGTACTTC
CDR3: CASSVGPQETQYF

V: TRBV4-3
size: -
J: TRBJ1-2
D: -
DNA: TGCGCCAGTGGAGAGGTACGAGGGGCTGGCTACACCTTC
CDR3: CASGEVRGAGYTF

V: TRBV28
size: -
J: TRBJ2-3
D: TRBD1
DNA: TGTGCCACCAGGACAGGAGTGCTACATACGCAGTATTTT
CDR3: CATRTGVLHTQYF

V: TRBV7-2
size: -
J: TRBJ1-4
D: -
DNA: TGTGCCAGCAGCTCGGGGTTTTCCTTCCTCCCACTGTTTTTT
CDR3: CASSSGFSFLPLFF

V: TRBV6-5
size: -
J: TRBJ2-5
D: -
DNA: TGTGCCAGCAGCCGCGGGGAAGAGACCCAGTACTTC
CDR3: CASSRGEETQYF

V: TRBV29-1
size: -
J: TRBJ1-4
D: TRBD1
DNA: TGCAGCGGAAGGACAGGGAGTAATGAAAAACTGTTTTTT
CDR3: CSGRTGSNEKLFF

V: TRBV18
size: -
J: TRBJ2-2
D: -
DNA: TGTGCCAGCTCACTTTCGGCTTGGGGCAACACCGGGGAGCTGTTTTTT
CDR3: CASSLSAWGNTGELFF

V: TRBV27
size: -
J: TRBJ2-2
D: TRBD1
DNA: TGTGCCAGCAGTTTACCCTCCGGGACAGGGCACACCGGGGAGCTGTTTTTT
CDR3: CASSLPSGTGHTGELFF

V: TRBV9
size: -
J: TRBJ2-3
D: -
DNA: TGTGCCAGCAGCGGGGTCACTTTAGATACGCAGTATTTT
CDR3: CASSGVTLDTQYF

V: TRBV14
size: few
J: TRBJ1-2
D: -
DNA: TGTGCCAGCAGTGGGTCCCTCGATTATGGCTACACCTTC
CDR3: CASSGSLDYGYTF

V: TRBV2
size: -
J: TRBJ2-5
D: -
DNA: TGTGCCAGCAGGAAGGTATGGGTAGGGGAAGAGACCCAGTACTTC
CDR3: CASRKVWVGEETQYF

V: TRBV14
size: -
J: TRBJ2-3
D: TRBD2
DNA: TGTGCCAGCAGCCAGCTAGCGGCGGGCCTAGATACGCAGTATTTT
CDR3: CASSQLAAGLDTQYF

V: TRBV27
size: -
J: TRBJ2-3
D: -
DNA: TGTGCCAGCAGCCGACTTACTAGCACGCGGACAGATACGCAGTATTTT
CDR3: CASSRLTSTRTDTQYF

V: TRBV27
size: once
J: TRBJ1-2
D: TRBD1
DNA: TGTGCCAGCAGCCGACAGGGCCACGGCTACACCTTC
CDR3: CASSRQGHGYTF

V: TRBV5-6
size: -
J: TRBJ2-2
D: TRBD1
DNA: TGTGCCAGCAGCTTGTTAGACAGGGCCACCGGGGAGCTGTTTTTT
CDR3: CASSLLDRATGELFF

V: TRBV7-9
size: -
J: TRBJ2-7
D: TRBD2
DNA: TGTGCCAGCAGCTCTACTAGCGACGGGACCTACGAGCAGTACTTC
CDR3: CASSSTSDGTYEQYF

V: TRBV19
size: once
J: TRBJ1-2
D: -
DNA: TGTGCCAGTAGCCAAGCGACAGAAGGTGGCTACACCTTC
CDR3: CASSQATEGGYTF

V: TRBV5-1
size: -
J: TRBJ2-7
D: -
DNA: TGCGCCAGCAGTCAACAGGTAGGGCCCTACGAGCAGTACTTC
CDR3: CASSQQVGPYEQYF

V: TRBV28
size: -
J: TRBJ2-3
D: TRBD2
DNA: TGTGCCAGCAGTTTAGCGGGGGGGCCCGGAGATACGCAGTATTTT
CDR3: CASSLAGGPGDTQYF

V: TRBV6-1
size: once
J: TRBJ2-3
D: -
DNA: TGTGCCAGCTTAGCCTCCGGGTCAGATACGCAGTATTTT
CDR3: CASLASGSDTQYF